This TCR beta chain was identified in a study of neurological immune-mediated disorders. Per the germline V gene, CDR1 is LNHNV and CDR2 is YYDKDF (reference sequence). CDR3 length: 16 residues. Trimming removed 5 bases from V and 2 bases from J; junction bases left unmatched: 9. Described time point: longitudinal time-point 2. Synthesis of cDNA was carried out by template-switch 5'RACE. The reaction used 10-nucleotide random UMIs. Using its own MiXCR run on the 5' RACE reads, TCRdb lists one record per CDR3 protein. The sample yields about 60,000 distinct CDR3 sequences, more than 8% seen once. Study-level points and caveats: The study found the most TCR clonal expansion in HTLV-1-associated myelopathy and the least in multiple sclerosis, below healthy controls.

Relative to its sample, this clonotype is medium-sized. Its antigen is currently unknown. The V and J genes are TRBV15 and TRBJ2-5, with 9 bases fitting TRBD2. Sequencing used PBMCs. This receptor was identified in a man under 40 in good health. The CDR3 DNA is TGTGCCACCAGCTCCCCGACTAGCGGCCCACAAGAGACCCAGTACTTC. This encodes CATSSPTSGPQETQYF.